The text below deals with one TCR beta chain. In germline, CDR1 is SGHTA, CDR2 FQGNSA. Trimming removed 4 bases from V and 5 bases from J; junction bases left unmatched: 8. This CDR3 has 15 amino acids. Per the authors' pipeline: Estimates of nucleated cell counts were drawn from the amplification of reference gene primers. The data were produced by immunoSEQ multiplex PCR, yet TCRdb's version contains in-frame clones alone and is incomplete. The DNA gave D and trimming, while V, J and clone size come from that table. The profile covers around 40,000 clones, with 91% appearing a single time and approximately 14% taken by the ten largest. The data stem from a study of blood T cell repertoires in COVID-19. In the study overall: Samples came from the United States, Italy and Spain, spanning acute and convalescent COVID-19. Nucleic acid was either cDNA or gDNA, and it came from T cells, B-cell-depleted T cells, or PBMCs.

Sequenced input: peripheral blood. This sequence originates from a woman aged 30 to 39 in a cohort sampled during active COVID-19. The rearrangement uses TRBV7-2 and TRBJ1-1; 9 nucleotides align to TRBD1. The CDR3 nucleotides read TGTGCCAGCAGCTCTCAGGGACAGGGAAGGACTGAAGCTTTCTTT. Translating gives CASSSQGQGRTEAFF.